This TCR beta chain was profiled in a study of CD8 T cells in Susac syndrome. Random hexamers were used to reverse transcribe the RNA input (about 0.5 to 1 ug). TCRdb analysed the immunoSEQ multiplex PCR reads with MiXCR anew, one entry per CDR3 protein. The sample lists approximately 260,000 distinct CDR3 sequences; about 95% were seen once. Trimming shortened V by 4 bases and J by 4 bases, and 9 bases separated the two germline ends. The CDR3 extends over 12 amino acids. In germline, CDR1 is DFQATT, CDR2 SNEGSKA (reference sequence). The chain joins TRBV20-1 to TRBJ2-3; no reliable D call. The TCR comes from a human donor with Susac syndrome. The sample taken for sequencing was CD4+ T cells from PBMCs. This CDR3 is CSANARPDTQYF. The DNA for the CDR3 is TGCAGTGCTAATGCTCGCCCAGATACGCAGTATTTT.